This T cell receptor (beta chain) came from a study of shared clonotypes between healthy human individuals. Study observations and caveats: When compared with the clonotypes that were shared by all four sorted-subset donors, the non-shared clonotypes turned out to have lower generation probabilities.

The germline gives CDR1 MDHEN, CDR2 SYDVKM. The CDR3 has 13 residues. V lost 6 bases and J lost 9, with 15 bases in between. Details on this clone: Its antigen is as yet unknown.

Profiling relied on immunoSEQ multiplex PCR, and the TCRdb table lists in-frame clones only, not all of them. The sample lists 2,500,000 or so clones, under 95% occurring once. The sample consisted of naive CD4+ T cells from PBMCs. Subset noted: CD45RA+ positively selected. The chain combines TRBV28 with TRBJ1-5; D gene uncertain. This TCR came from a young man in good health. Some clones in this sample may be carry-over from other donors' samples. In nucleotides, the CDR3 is TGTGCCAGCAGCCCCTCTGGCCCTCGGCCCCAGCATTTT. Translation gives CASSPSGPRPQHF.